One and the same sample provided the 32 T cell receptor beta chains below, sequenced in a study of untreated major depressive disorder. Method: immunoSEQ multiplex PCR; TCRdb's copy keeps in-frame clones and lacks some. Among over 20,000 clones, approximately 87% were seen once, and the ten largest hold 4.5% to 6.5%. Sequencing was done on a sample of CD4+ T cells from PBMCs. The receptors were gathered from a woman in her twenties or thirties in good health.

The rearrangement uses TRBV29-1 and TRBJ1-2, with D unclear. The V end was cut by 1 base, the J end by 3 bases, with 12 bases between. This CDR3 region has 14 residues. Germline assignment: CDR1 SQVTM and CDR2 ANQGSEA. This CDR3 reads CSVEGTWDYYGYTF. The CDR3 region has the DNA TGCAGCGTTGAAGGGACCTGGGATTACTATGGCTACACCTTC. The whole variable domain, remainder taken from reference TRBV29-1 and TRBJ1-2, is SAVISQKPSRDICQRGTSLTIQCQVDSQVTMMFWYRQQPGQSLTLIATANQGSEATYESGFVIDKFPISRPNLTFSTLTVSNMSPEDSSIYLCSVEGTWDYYGYTFGSGTRLTVV.

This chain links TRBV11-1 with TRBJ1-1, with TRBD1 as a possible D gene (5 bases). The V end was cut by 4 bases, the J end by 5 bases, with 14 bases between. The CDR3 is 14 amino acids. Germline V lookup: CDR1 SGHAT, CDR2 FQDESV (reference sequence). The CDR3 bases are TGTGCCAGCAGCTCTCCGGGGGTTAGGACTGAAGCTTTCTTT. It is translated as CASSSPGVRTEAFF.

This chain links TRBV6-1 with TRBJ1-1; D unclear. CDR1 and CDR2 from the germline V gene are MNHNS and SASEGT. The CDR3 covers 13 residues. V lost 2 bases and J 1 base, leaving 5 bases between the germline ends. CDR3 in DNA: TGTGCCAGCAGTGAATCCCCGAACACTGAAGCTTTCTTT. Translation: CASSESPNTEAFF.

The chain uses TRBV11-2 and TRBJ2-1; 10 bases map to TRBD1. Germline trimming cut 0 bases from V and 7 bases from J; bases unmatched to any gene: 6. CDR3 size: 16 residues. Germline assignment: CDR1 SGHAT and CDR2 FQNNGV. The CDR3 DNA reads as TGTGCCAGCAGCTTAGATCCGGGACAGGGGACGAATGAGCAGTTCTTC. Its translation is CASSLDPGQGTNEQFF.

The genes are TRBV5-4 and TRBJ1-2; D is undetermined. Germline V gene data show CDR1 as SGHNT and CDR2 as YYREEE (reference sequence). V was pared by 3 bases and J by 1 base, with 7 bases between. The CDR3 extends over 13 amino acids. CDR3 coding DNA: TGTGCCAGCAGCTCGTCATTTAACTATGGCTACACCTTC. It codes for CASSSSFNYGYTF.

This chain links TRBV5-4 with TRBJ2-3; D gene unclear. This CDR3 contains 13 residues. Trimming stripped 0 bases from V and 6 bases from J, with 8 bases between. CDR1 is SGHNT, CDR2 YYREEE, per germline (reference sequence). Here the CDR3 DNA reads TGTGCCAGCAGCTTGGGAGTTTCGGATACGCAGTATTTT. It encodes CASSLGVSDTQYF.

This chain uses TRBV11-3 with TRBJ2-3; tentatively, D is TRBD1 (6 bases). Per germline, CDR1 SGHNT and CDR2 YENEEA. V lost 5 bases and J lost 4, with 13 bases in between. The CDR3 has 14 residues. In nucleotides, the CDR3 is TGTGCCAGCAGCCAGGGACAAACTTCAGATACGCAGTATTTT. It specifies CASSQGQTSDTQYF.

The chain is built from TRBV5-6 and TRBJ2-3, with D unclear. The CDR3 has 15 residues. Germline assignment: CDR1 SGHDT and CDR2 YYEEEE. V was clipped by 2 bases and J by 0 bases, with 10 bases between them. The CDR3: CASSLSLTSTDTQYF. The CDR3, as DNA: TGTGCCAGCAGCTTAAGTCTGACTAGCACAGATACGCAGTATTTT.

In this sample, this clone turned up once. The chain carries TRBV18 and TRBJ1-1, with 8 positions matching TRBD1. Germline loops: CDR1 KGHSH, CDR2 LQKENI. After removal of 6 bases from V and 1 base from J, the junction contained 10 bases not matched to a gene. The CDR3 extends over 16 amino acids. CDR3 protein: CASSRDRGSENTEAFF. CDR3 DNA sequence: TGTGCCAGCTCCCGAGACAGGGGTTCGGAGAACACTGAAGCTTTCTTT.

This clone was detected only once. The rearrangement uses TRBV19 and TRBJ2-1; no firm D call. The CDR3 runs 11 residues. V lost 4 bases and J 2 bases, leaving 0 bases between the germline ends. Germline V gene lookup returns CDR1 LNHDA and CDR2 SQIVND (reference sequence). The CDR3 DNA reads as TGTGCCAGTAGTACCTACAATGAGCAGTTCTTC. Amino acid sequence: CASSTYNEQFF. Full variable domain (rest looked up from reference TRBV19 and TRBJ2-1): DGGITQSPKYLFRKEGQNVTLSCEQNLNHDAMYWYRQDPGQGLRLIYYSQIVNDFQKGDIAEGYSVSREKKESFPLTVTSAQKNPTAFYLCASSTYNEQFFGPGTRLTVL.

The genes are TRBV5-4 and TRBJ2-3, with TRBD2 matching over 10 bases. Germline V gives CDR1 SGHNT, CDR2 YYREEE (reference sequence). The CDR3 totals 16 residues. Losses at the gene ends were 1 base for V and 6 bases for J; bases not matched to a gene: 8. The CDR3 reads CASSLMSGGGLDTQYF. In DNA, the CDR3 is TGTGCCAGCAGCTTGATGAGCGGGGGGGGATTGGATACGCAGTATTTT.

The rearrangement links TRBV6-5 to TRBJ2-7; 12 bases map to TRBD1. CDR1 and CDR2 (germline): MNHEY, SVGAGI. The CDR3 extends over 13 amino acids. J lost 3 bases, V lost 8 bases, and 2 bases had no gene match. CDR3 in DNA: TGTGCCAGCGGGGACAGGGGGCTCTACGAGCAGTACTTC. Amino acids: CASGDRGLYEQYF.

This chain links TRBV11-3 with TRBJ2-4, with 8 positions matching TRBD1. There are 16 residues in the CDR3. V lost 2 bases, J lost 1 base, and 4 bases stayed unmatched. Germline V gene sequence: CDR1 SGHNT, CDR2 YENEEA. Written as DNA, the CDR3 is TGTGCCAGCAGCTTACAGGGGGCTAAGGCCAAAAACATTCAGTACTTC. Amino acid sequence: CASSLQGAKAKNIQYF.

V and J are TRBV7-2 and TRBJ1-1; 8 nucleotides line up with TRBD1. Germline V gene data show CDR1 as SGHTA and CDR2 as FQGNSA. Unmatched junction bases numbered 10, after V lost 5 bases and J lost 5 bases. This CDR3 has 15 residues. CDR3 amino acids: CASSPSGQGGTEAFF. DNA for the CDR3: TGTGCCAGCAGCCCTTCCGGACAGGGCGGAACTGAAGCTTTCTTT. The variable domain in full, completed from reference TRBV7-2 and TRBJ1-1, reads GAGVSQSPSNKVTEKGKDVELRCDPISGHTALYWYRQSLGQGLEFLIYFQGNSAPDKSGLPSDRFSAERTGGSVSTLTIQRTQQEDSAVYLCASSPSGQGGTEAFFGQGTRLTVV.

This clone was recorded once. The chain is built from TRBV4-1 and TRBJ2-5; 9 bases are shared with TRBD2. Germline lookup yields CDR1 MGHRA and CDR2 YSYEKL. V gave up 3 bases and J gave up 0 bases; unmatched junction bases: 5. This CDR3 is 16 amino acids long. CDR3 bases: TGCGCCAGCAGCCAGTATAGCGGGGGCCACCAAGAGACCCAGTACTTC. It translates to CASSQYSGGHQETQYF.

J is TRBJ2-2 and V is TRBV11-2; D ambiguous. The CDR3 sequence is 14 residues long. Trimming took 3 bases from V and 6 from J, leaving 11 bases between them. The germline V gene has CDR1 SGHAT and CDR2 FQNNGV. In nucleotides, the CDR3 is TGTGCCAGCAGCTTCTCCCGTAACGCCGGGGAGCTGTTTTTT. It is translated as CASSFSRNAGELFF.

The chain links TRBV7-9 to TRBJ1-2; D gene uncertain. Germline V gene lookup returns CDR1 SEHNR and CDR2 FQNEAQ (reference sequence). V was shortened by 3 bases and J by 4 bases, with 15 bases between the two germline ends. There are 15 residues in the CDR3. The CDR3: CASSFDGFRAYGYTF. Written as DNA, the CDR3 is TGTGCCAGCAGCTTTGACGGCTTTCGAGCCTATGGCTACACCTTC.

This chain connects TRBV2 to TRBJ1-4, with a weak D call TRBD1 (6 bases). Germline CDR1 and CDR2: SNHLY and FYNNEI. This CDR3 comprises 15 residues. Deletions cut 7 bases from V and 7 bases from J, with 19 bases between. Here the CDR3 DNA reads TGTGCCAGCACCGAGCGGGGGGCGCAGGTTGAAAAACTGTTTTTT. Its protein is CASTERGAQVEKLFF.

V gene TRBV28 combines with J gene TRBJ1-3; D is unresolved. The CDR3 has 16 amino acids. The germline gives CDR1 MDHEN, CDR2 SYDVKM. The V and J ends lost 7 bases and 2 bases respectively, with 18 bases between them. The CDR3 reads CASTPILVGTGNTIYF. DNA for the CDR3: TGTGCCAGCACCCCGATATTAGTGGGCACTGGAAACACCATATATTTT. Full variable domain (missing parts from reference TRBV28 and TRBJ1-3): DVKVTQSSRYLVKRTGEKVFLECVQDMDHENMFWYRQDPGLGLRLIYFSYDVKMKEKGDIPEGYSVSREKKERFSLILESASTNQTSMYLCASTPILVGTGNTIYFGEGSWLTVV.

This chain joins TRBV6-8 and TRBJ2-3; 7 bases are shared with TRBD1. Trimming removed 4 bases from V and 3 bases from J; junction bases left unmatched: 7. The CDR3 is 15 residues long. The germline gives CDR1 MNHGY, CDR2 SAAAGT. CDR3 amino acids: CASSSPGGQTDTQYF. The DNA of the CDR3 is TGTGCCAGCAGTTCCCCAGGGGGTCAGACAGATACGCAGTATTTT.

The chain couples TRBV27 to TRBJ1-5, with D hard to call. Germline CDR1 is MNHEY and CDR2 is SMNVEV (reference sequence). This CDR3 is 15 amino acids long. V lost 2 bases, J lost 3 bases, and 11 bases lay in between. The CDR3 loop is CASSLSRNNNQPQHF. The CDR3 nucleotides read TGTGCCAGCAGTTTAAGCAGGAATAACAATCAGCCCCAGCATTTT.

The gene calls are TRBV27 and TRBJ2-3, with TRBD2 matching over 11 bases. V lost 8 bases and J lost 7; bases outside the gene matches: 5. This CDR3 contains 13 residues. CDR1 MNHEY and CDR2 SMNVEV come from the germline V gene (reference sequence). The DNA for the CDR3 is TGTGCCAGCCGTAGCGGGGGGGGAAATACGCAGTATTTT. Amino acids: CASRSGGGNTQYF.

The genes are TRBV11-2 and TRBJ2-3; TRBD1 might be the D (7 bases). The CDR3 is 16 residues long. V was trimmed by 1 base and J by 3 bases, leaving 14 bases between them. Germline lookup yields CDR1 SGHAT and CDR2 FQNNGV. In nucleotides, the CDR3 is TGTGCCAGCAGCTTAGTGACAGGGAGGTCGACAGATACGCAGTATTTT. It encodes CASSLVTGRSTDTQYF.

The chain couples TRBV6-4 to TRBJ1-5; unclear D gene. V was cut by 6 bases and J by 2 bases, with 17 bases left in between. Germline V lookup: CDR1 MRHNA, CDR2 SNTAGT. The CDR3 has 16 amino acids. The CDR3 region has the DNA TGTGCCAGCAGCATTATGGCAGGAACTTGCAATCAGCCCCAGCATTTT. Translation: CASSIMAGTCNQPQHF.

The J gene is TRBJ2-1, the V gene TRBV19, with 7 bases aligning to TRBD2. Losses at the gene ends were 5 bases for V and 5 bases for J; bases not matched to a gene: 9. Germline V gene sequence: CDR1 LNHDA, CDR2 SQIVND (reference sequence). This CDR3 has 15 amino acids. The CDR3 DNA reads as TGTGCCAGTAGTGGACTGGGCGGGGGAAACAATGAGCAGTTCTTC. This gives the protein CASSGLGGGNNEQFF. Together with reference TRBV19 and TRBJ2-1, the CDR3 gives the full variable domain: DGGITQSPKYLFRKEGQNVTLSCEQNLNHDAMYWYRQDPGQGLRLIYYSQIVNDFQKGDIAEGYSVSREKKESFPLTVTSAQKNPTAFYLCASSGLGGGNNEQFFGPGTRLTVL.

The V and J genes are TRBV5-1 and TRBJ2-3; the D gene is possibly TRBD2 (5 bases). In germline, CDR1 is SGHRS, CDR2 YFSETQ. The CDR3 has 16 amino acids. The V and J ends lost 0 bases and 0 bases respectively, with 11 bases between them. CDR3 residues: CASSLAKRASTDTQYF. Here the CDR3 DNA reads TGCGCCAGCAGCTTGGCCAAGAGGGCTAGCACAGATACGCAGTATTTT.

This CDR3 reads CASTTTRDEGSLGTEAFF. In nucleotides, the CDR3 is TGTGCCAGCACCACCACCAGGGACGAGGGGAGTCTTGGCACTGAAGCTTTCTTT. The chain employs TRBV25-1 and TRBJ1-1; TRBD1 is a possible D gene (5 bases). The germline V gene encodes CDR1 MGHDK and CDR2 SYGVNS. The CDR3 contains 18 residues. The ends were cut back, 7 bases at V and 4 bases at J, with 28 bases in the middle.

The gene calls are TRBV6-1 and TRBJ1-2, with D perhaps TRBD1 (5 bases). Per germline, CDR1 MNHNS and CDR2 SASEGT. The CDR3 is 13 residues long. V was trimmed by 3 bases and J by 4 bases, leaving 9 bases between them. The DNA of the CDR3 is TGTGCCAGCAGTGAGGGGGGGGTCTATGGCTACACCTTC. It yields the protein CASSEGGVYGYTF.

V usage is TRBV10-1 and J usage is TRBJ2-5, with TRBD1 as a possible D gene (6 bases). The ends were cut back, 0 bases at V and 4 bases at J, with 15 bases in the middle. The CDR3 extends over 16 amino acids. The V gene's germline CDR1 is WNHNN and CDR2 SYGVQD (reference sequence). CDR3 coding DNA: TGCGCCAGCAGTGAGTCGTTCAGGGGCGGCCCAGAGACCCAGTACTTC. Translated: CASSESFRGGPETQYF.

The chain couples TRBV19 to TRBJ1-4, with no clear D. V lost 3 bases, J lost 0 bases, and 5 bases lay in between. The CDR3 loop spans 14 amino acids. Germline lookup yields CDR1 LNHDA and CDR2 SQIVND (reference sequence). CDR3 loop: CASSIAATNEKLFF. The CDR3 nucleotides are TGTGCCAGTAGTATTGCTGCAACTAATGAAAAACTGTTTTTT.

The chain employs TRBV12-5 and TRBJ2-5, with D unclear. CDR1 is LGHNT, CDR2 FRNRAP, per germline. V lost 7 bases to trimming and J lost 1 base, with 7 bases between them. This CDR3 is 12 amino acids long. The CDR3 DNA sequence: TGTGCTAGTGACCCAGGCCAAGAGACCCAGTACTTC. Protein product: CASDPGQETQYF.

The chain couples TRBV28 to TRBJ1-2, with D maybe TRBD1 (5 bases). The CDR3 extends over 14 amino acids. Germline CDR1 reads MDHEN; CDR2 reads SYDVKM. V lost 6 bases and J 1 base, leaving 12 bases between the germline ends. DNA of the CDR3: TGTGCCAGCAGGAGCTCCGACAGTAACTATGGCTACACCTTC. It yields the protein CASRSSDSNYGYTF.